The 13 T cell receptor beta chains below all came from one sample that was sequenced in a study of T cells after yellow fever vaccination. TCRdb processed the 5' RACE reads anew with MiXCR; each CDR3 protein has one entry. The data contain 29,000 or so distinct CDR3 sequences, less than 6.5% of them singletons. The source was CD8+ T cells sorted from PBMCs, collected 10 days after the yellow fever booster vaccination. The receptors here all came from a man younger than 40 who received the YFV17D yellow fever vaccine.

This clonotype was observed at least ten times. V gene TRBV28 combines with J gene TRBJ2-3; D gene ambiguous. Germline assignment: CDR1 MDHEN and CDR2 SYDVKM. This CDR3 is built from 14 residues. Trimming pared 3 bases from V and 2 bases from J, leaving 9 bases between. DNA of the CDR3: TGTGCCAGCAGTTTGGCTAGTTCCACAGATACGCAGTATTTT. Translation gives CASSLASSTDTQYF.

Many counts were recorded for this clonotype. The chain combines TRBV4-3 with TRBJ2-2; D is uncertain. CDR1 LGHNA and CDR2 YSLEER come from the germline V gene. V lost 4 bases and J 1 base, leaving 7 bases between the germline ends. The CDR3 consists of 14 residues. CDR3 coding DNA: TGCGCCAGCAGCCTGGCCGGGAACACCGGGGAGCTGTTTTTT. Protein: CASSLAGNTGELFF.

This clonotype appeared many times. The V gene is TRBV28, the J gene TRBJ2-5, with 7 bases that match TRBD2. Trimming at V came to 6 bases and at J to 2 bases, leaving 9 bases not matched to a gene. The CDR3 has 15 residues. In germline, CDR1 is MDHEN, CDR2 SYDVKM. CDR3 region: CASSPRGRDQETQYF. DNA for the CDR3: TGTGCCAGCAGCCCTCGGGGGAGGGATCAAGAGACCCAGTACTTC.

At least ten counts were recorded for this clonotype. The rearrangement joins TRBV4-3 to TRBJ2-5; D gene uncertain. Trimming stripped 0 bases from V and 1 base from J, with 9 bases between. Germline CDR1 reads LGHNA; CDR2 reads YSLEER. The length of the CDR3 is 15 residues. Here the CDR3 DNA reads TGCGCCAGCAGCCAAGAGACGGCAAGCCAAGAGACCCAGTACTTC. Its protein product is CASSQETASQETQYF.

A few counts support this clonotype. This sequence joins TRBV12-3 or TRBV12-4 and TRBJ2-1; the D is unclear. The V end lost 3 bases, the J end lost 4 bases, and 10 bases lay between the germline ends. This CDR3 is 14 amino acids long. The CDR3: CASSLAYPYNEQFF. In DNA form, the CDR3 reads TGTGCCAGCAGTTTGGCCTACCCGTACAATGAGCAGTTCTTC.

This clonotype was seen at least ten times. V usage is TRBV10-3 and J usage is TRBJ2-2, with TRBD2 as a possible D gene (6 bases). Germline V gene sequence: CDR1 ENHRY, CDR2 SYGVKD. With 4 bases removed from V and 3 bases from J, the gap between germline ends came to 9 bases. This CDR3 has 14 amino acids. The CDR3 region is CAISVEGYTGELFF. CDR3 nucleotides: TGTGCCATCAGTGTGGAGGGATACACCGGGGAGCTGTTTTTT.

This clonotype appeared many times. CDR3 coding DNA: TGTGCCAGCGAACGAGGAGGGGCCGCCTACGAGCAGTACTTC. Its translation is CASERGGAAYEQYF. This chain connects TRBV2 to TRBJ2-7, with a weak D call TRBD2 (6 bases). Trimming took 8 bases from V and 2 from J, leaving 16 bases between them. This CDR3 region has 14 residues. The germline V gene encodes CDR1 SNHLY and CDR2 FYNNEI.

This clonotype appeared many times. This rearrangement joins TRBV7-9 to TRBJ1-4, with D possibly TRBD1 on 5 matching bases. The CDR3 has 13 amino acids. V lost 4 bases, J lost 7 bases, and 10 bases lay in between. The V gene's germline CDR1 is SEHNR and CDR2 FQNEAQ (reference sequence). CDR3 in amino acids: CASSSGTGEKLFF. Written as DNA, the CDR3 is TGTGCCAGCAGCTCCGGGACCGGTGAAAAACTGTTTTTT.

This clonotype was recorded many times. The gene calls are TRBV3-1 and TRBJ2-7; perhaps TRBD2 as D (6 bases). The length of the CDR3 is 14 residues. Germline CDR1 is LGHDT and CDR2 is YNNKEL (reference sequence). The V gene lost 4 bases and the J gene lost 4 bases, with 14 bases spanning the gap. The CDR3 DNA is TGTGCCAGCAGCCCACTCTTCGGGGGATACGAGCAGTACTTC. This codes for CASSPLFGGYEQYF.

This clonotype has a count of ten or more. The J gene is TRBJ2-1, the V gene TRBV5-1, with 13 nucleotides matching TRBD2. The V gene's germline CDR1 is SGHRS and CDR2 YFSETQ. There are 19 residues in the CDR3. Germline trimming cut 0 bases from V and 9 bases from J; bases unmatched to any gene: 15. The CDR3 spells CASSLAGLAGEWGKGEQFF. CDR3 nucleotide sequence: TGCGCCAGCAGCTTGGCCGGACTAGCGGGAGAGTGGGGGAAGGGTGAGCAGTTCTTC. Full variable domain (missing parts from reference TRBV5-1 and TRBJ2-1): KAGVTQTPRYLIKTRGQQVTLSCSPISGHRSVSWYQQTPGQGLQFLFEYFSETQRNKGNFPGRFSGRQFSNSRSEMNVSTLELGDSALYLCASSLAGLAGEWGKGEQFFGPGTRLTVL.

This clonotype has at least ten counts. This chain uses TRBV14 with TRBJ2-1; TRBD2 matches 11 bases. CDR1 and CDR2 from the germline V gene are SGHDN and FVKESK. The CDR3 is made up of 18 amino acids. V trimming: 5 bases; J trimming: 3 bases; junction bases outside the gene matches: 12. The CDR3 loop reads CASSLGLADSTVYNEQFF. Written as DNA, the CDR3 is TGTGCCAGCAGCTTGGGACTAGCGGACTCCACGGTCTACAATGAGCAGTTCTTC.

Many counts were recorded for this clonotype. The V and J genes are TRBV12-3 or TRBV12-4 and TRBJ2-7, with D unresolved. V lost 6 bases, J lost 6 bases, and 9 bases lay in between. The CDR3 covers 11 residues. The CDR3 here is CASSPAGEQYF. For the CDR3, the DNA is TGTGCCAGCAGCCCCGCTGGCGAGCAGTACTTC.

This clonotype was counted many times. The V and J genes are TRBV7-2 and TRBJ2-3; D is ambiguous. Germline V gene lookup returns CDR1 SGHTA and CDR2 FQGNSA. There are 11 residues in the CDR3. Between the trimmed V and J ends, which lost 3 bases and 7 bases, there was a span of 5 bases. The CDR3, as DNA: TGTGCCAGCAGCTTGTCAAATACGCAGTATTTT. Translating it yields CASSLSNTQYF. Looking up the rest from reference TRBV7-2 and TRBJ2-3 gives the full variable domain: GAGVSQSPSNKVTEKGKDVELRCDPISGHTALYWYRQSLGQGLEFLIYFQGNSAPDKSGLPSDRFSAERTGGSVSTLTIQRTQQEDSAVYLCASSLSNTQYFGPGTRLTVL.